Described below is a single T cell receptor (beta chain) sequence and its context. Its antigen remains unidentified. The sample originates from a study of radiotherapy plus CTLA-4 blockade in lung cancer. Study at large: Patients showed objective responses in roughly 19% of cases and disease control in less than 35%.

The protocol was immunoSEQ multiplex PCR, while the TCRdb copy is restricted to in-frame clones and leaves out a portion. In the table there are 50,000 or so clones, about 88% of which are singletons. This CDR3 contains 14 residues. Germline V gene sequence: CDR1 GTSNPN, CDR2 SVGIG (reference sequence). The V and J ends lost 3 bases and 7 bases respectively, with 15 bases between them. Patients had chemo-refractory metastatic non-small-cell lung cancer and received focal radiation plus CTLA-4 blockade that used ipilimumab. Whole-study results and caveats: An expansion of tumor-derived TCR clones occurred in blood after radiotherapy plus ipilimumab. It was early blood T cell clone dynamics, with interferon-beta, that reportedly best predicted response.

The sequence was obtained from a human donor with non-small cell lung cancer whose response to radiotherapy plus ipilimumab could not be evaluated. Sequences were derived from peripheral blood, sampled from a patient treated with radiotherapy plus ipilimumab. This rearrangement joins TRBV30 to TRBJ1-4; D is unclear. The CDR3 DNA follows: TGTGCCTGGAGGGCAGTGCTTCGGGGTGAAAAACTGTTTTTT. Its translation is CAWRAVLRGEKLFF.